One TCR beta chain is described in this entry. The data stem from a study of cytomegalovirus exposure and HLA in healthy donors. This PCR relied on a set of 60 Vbeta primers and 13 Jbeta primers. Assay used: immunoSEQ multiplex PCR; TCRdb lists only in-frame clones, some missing. Its table records 65,000 to 90,000 clones. Germline lookup yields CDR1 MDHEN and CDR2 SYDVKM. V trimming: 4 bases; J trimming: 3 bases; junction bases outside the gene matches: 6. The CDR3 is 15 amino acids. The chain couples TRBV28 to TRBJ2-5, with 9 nucleotides matching TRBD1. Sequencing input: PBMCs. This TCR was recovered from a middle-aged man in good health and CMV-seronegative. CDR3 in DNA: TGTGCCAGCAGTTCCCTGGACAGGGGTGAAGAGACCCAGTACTTC. It yields the protein CASSSLDRGEETQYF.